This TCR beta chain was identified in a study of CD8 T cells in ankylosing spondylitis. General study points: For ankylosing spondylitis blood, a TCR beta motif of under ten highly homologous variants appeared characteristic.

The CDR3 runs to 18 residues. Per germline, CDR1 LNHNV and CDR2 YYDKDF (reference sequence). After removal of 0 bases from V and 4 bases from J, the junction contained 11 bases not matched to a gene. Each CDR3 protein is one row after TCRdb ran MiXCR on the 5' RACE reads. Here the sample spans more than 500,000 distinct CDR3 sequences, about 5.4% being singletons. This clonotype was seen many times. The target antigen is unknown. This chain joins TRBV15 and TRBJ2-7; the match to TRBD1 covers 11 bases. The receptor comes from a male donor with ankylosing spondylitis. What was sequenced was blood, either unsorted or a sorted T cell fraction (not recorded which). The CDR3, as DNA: TGTGCCACCAGCAGAGATGGGATTGTCGGGACAGGGGGGTACGAGCAGTACTTC. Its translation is CATSRDGIVGTGGYEQYF.